Shown below are 26 T cell receptor beta chains from a single sample sequenced in a study of shared clonotypes between healthy human individuals. Generated by immunoSEQ multiplex PCR, the TCRdb table keeps only in-frame clones and is missing some. The sample holds about 590,000 clones, nearly 97% seen once. Naive CD8 isolation took CD45RO-negative cells positively selected for CCR7 and excluded terminally differentiated effector memory CD45RA+ cells. The sample consisted of naive CD8+ T cells sorted from blood. All receptors derive from a woman between 25 and 40 years old in good health.

This chain joins TRBV5-6 and TRBJ1-2, with a weak D call TRBD1 (5 bases). V shed 4 bases and J shed 8 bases, with 15 bases lying between them. Germline V lookup: CDR1 SGHDT, CDR2 YYEEEE. The CDR3 is 13 amino acids. CDR3 DNA sequence: TGTGCCAGCAGCCACGGGACGCTGGGGGGCTACACCTTC. Translation: CASSHGTLGGYTF.

Here the CDR3 DNA reads TGTGCCAGCAGCCCGGACGTGGGCCTAGGATACAATGAGCAGTTCTTC. Translated, it gives CASSPDVGLGYNEQFF. The genes are TRBV7-3 and TRBJ2-1; D call uncertain. Deletions cut 5 bases from V and 4 bases from J, with 18 bases between. The CDR3 is 16 residues long. CDR1 SGHTA and CDR2 FQGTGA come from the germline V gene.

This chain uses TRBV4-1 with TRBJ2-7; D assignment may be TRBD1 or TRBD2 (6 bases each). CDR1 is MGHRA, CDR2 YSYEKL, per germline. The length of the CDR3 is 14 residues. V dropped 3 bases and J dropped 0 bases, with 9 bases sitting between them. CDR3 sequence: CASSQRGDSYEQYF. For the CDR3, the DNA is TGCGCCAGCAGCCAGAGGGGGGACTCCTACGAGCAGTACTTC.

A note on this clone: This sample includes further DNA sequences coding for the same CDR3. V gene TRBV28 combines with J gene TRBJ2-2; no clear D gene. Trimming stripped 3 bases from V and 7 bases from J, with 3 bases between. Germline CDR1 reads MDHEN; CDR2 reads SYDVKM. The CDR3 spans 11 residues. For the CDR3, the DNA is TGTGCCAGCAGTTTTCTCGGGGAGCTGTTTTTT. Translating gives CASSFLGELFF.

The chain joins TRBV28 to TRBJ2-7; D perhaps matches TRBD2 (5 bases). With 5 bases removed from V and 0 bases from J, the gap between germline ends came to 14 bases. Germline V gene sequence: CDR1 MDHEN, CDR2 SYDVKM. The CDR3 loop spans 15 amino acids. CDR3 bases: TGTGCCAGCAGTATTCAAACTAGGAGCTCCTACGAGCAGTACTTC. Protein sequence: CASSIQTRSSYEQYF.

V gene TRBV7-9 combines with J gene TRBJ1-5; 7 nucleotides match TRBD1. Germline CDR1 reads SEHNR; CDR2 reads FQNEAQ (reference sequence). The CDR3 length is 15 residues. The ends lost 4 bases at V and 9 bases at J; junction bases unmatched: 12. The CDR3 protein is CASSYDREGLGPQHF. The CDR3 coding sequence is TGTGCCAGCAGCTACGACAGGGAGGGCCTTGGGCCCCAGCATTTT.

The CDR3 DNA sequence: TGTGCCAGCAGTTTATCTCAGACAGGTTGGTACGAGCAGTACTTC. Translated: CASSLSQTGWYEQYF. This rearrangement joins TRBV27 to TRBJ2-7, with D possibly being TRBD1 (6 bases). Trimming stripped 0 bases from V and 4 bases from J, with 13 bases between. The CDR3 is made up of 15 amino acids. CDR1 and CDR2 (germline): MNHEY, SMNVEV (reference sequence).

The chain joins TRBV27 to TRBJ2-7; TRBD1 matches 10 bases. Trimming at V came to 3 bases and at J to 1 base, leaving 6 bases not matched to a gene. This CDR3 comprises 16 residues. Germline assignment: CDR1 MNHEY and CDR2 SMNVEV (reference sequence). CDR3 nucleotides: TGTGCCAGCAGTTTCATCCGGGACAGGGGTTCCTACGAGCAGTACTTC. Encoded protein: CASSFIRDRGSYEQYF.

The chain combines TRBV9 with TRBJ2-7, with D possibly being TRBD2 (5 bases). Looked up from germline, CDR1 is SGDLS and CDR2 is YYNGEE. With 4 bases removed from V and 4 bases from J, the gap between germline ends came to 12 bases. The length of the CDR3 is 13 residues. The CDR3 nucleotides read TGTGCCAGCAGCTCCCAGCGGTGGTACGAGCAGTACTTC. Translated, it gives CASSSQRWYEQYF. The entire variable domain, with the rest obtained from reference TRBV9 and TRBJ2-7, is as follows: DSGVTQTPKHLITATGQRVTLRCSPRSGDLSVYWYQQSLDQGLQFLIQYYNGEERAKGNILERFSAQQFPDLHSELNLSSLELGDSALYFCASSSQRWYEQYFGPGTRLTVT.

The chain employs TRBV9 and TRBJ2-1, with 10 bases matching TRBD1. This CDR3 has 14 amino acids. The germline V gene has CDR1 SGDLS and CDR2 YYNGEE. Trimming removed 3 bases from V and 7 bases from J; junction bases left unmatched: 4. The CDR3 DNA reads as TGTGCCAGCAGCGGACCGGGACAGGGGAATGAGCAGTTCTTC. Translating gives CASSGPGQGNEQFF.

The chain has TRBV28 and TRBJ1-4, with D unresolved. The CDR3 is 17 amino acids. The V end lost 5 bases, the J end lost 2 bases, and 18 bases lay between the germline ends. Germline-derived CDR1 and CDR2 are MDHEN and SYDVKM. CDR3 bases: TGTGCCAGCAGTCCCCCTCTGGGCGGGATGACTAATGAAAAACTGTTTTTT. Encoded protein: CASSPPLGGMTNEKLFF.

The gene calls are TRBV21-1 and TRBJ1-1; the D call in the table, TRBD1, was not verified against the DNA. TRBV21-1 is marked as a pseudogene. The CDR3 totals 16 residues. Here the CDR3 reads CASSKARTVLNTEAFF. CDR3 bases: TGTGCCAGCAGCAAAGCGCGAACAGTCCTGAACACTGAAGCTTTCTTT.

This clone was found once. Other nucleotide sequences from this sample produce the same CDR3. The chain recombines TRBV6-1 with TRBJ2-1; D remains ambiguous. With 1 base removed from V and 6 bases from J, the gap between germline ends came to 1 base. CDR3 length equals 11 residues. Per germline, CDR1 MNHNS and CDR2 SASEGT. The CDR3 sequence: CASSEGNEQFF. CDR3 sequence (DNA): TGTGCCAGCAGTGAAGGCAATGAGCAGTTCTTC.

The chain couples TRBV7-9 to TRBJ1-2; possible D gene TRBD1, 6 bases. CDR1 SEHNR and CDR2 FQNEAQ come from the germline V gene (reference sequence). The CDR3 spans 17 residues. Trimming shortened V by 5 bases and J by 6 bases, and 25 bases separated the two germline ends. The CDR3 here is CASSVSNYQGLRNGYTF. The CDR3 DNA is TGTGCCAGCAGCGTATCCAATTATCAGGGGCTCCGAAATGGCTACACCTTC.

This chain connects TRBV21-1 to TRBJ2-2; no DNA check was done on the table's D call, TRBD1. TRBV21-1 is a known pseudogene. This CDR3 comprises 20 residues. The CDR3 is CASSPWRRGTGGRETGELFF. The CDR3 nucleotides are TGTGCCAGCAGCCCATGGAGGCGCGGGACAGGGGGCCGAGAAACCGGGGAGCTGTTTTTT.

The V call is TRBV11-2, the J call TRBJ1-1, with D possibly TRBD1 on 6 matching bases. This CDR3 comprises 14 residues. Germline assignment: CDR1 SGHAT and CDR2 FQNNGV. V gave up 4 bases and J gave up 3 bases, with 12 bases separating them. The CDR3 reads CASSWDAGDTEAFF. Written as DNA, the CDR3 is TGTGCCAGCAGCTGGGACGCAGGGGACACTGAAGCTTTCTTT.

The chain links TRBV7-8 to TRBJ2-7, with 7 bases lining up with TRBD2. In germline, CDR1 is SGHVS, CDR2 FQNEAQ. CDR3 length: 13 residues. After removal of 5 bases from V and 3 bases from J, the junction contained 4 bases not matched to a gene. The CDR3 sequence: CASSPRDYYEQYF. In DNA form, the CDR3 reads TGTGCCAGCAGCCCCCGGGACTACTACGAGCAGTACTTC.

This rearrangement joins TRBV27 to TRBJ2-1; no clear D gene. Germline V gene data show CDR1 as MNHEY and CDR2 as SMNVEV (reference sequence). The ends were cut back, 5 bases at V and 0 bases at J, with 11 bases in the middle. The CDR3 covers 15 residues. The CDR3 sequence: CASSPYSSSYNEQFF. The DNA for the CDR3 is TGTGCCAGCAGTCCTTACTCGAGCTCCTACAATGAGCAGTTCTTC.

The V and J genes are TRBV5-1 and TRBJ2-7; the D gene is possibly TRBD1 (6 bases). Per germline, CDR1 SGHRS and CDR2 YFSETQ. Trimming removed 0 bases at V and 5 bases at J, with 15 bases between. The CDR3 sequence is 15 residues long. As DNA, the CDR3 is TGCGCCAGCAGCTTGGTCCCCAACCAGGGGCACGAGCAGTACTTC. Protein product: CASSLVPNQGHEQYF. The full variable domain, in which reference TRBV5-1 and TRBJ2-7 provide the parts outside the CDR3, is KAGVTQTPRYLIKTRGQQVTLSCSPISGHRSVSWYQQTPGQGLQFLFEYFSETQRNKGNFPGRFSGRQFSNSRSEMNVSTLELGDSALYLCASSLVPNQGHEQYFGPGTRLTVT.

V usage is TRBV19 and J usage is TRBJ2-1; possibly TRBD2 for D (5 bases). The CDR3 is 15 residues long. Trimming stripped 7 bases from V and 8 bases from J, with 21 bases between. Per germline, CDR1 LNHDA and CDR2 SQIVND (reference sequence). The CDR3 DNA follows: TGTGCCAGTAAGGCGGGTGAGACCCGTTTGGATGAGCAGTTCTTC. Encoded protein: CASKAGETRLDEQFF.

The chain carries TRBV4-1 and TRBJ1-1; D unclear. V was trimmed by 4 bases and J by 1 base, leaving 13 bases between them. Germline values: CDR1 MGHRA, CDR2 YSYEKL. The CDR3 has 15 residues. The DNA of the CDR3 is TGCGCCAGCAGCCGAATTCAGCTGGGGAACACTGAAGCTTTCTTT. This sequence encodes CASSRIQLGNTEAFF.

CDR3 coding DNA: TGTGCCAGCAGCTTAGTAGGCCTAAACACTGAAGCTTTCTTT. This gives the protein CASSLVGLNTEAFF. V usage is TRBV11-2 and J usage is TRBJ1-1; D is unresolved. CDR3 length: 14 amino acids. The germline V and J ends were trimmed by 1 base and 2 bases, with 8 bases remaining between them. Germline CDR1 reads SGHAT; CDR2 reads FQNNGV.

The chain joins TRBV5-1 to TRBJ2-7; TRBD2 agrees at 11 bases. The CDR3 has 15 residues. Germline trimming cut 2 bases from V and 2 bases from J; bases unmatched to any gene: 3. Germline-derived CDR1 and CDR2 are SGHRS and YFSETQ. The CDR3 spells CASSFGTSGTYEQYF. CDR3 DNA sequence: TGCGCCAGCAGCTTCGGGACTAGCGGTACCTACGAGCAGTACTTC.

This sequence joins TRBV7-9 and TRBJ2-1; 9 bases match TRBD2. The germline V gene has CDR1 SEHNR and CDR2 FQNEAQ (reference sequence). After removal of 0 bases from V and 6 bases from J, the junction contained 12 bases not matched to a gene. The CDR3 has 18 residues. The CDR3 reads CASSLAVGGRGLSNEQFF. The DNA of the CDR3 is TGTGCCAGCAGCTTAGCGGTTGGCGGGAGGGGGTTGAGCAATGAGCAGTTCTTC.

The rearrangement joins TRBV6-5 to TRBJ2-7; 9 bases fit TRBD1. J gave up 2 bases and V 6 bases, and 8 bases lay outside the gene matches. The CDR3 has 15 amino acids. The germline V gene encodes CDR1 MNHEY and CDR2 SVGAGI. The CDR3 is CASRPRDRETYEQYF. The CDR3 DNA follows: TGTGCCAGCAGGCCCCGGGACAGGGAAACCTACGAGCAGTACTTC.

V is TRBV9 and J is TRBJ2-1, with D hard to call. The germline gives CDR1 SGDLS, CDR2 YYNGEE. With 5 bases removed from V and 1 base from J, the gap between germline ends came to 13 bases. The CDR3 is 15 amino acids. The CDR3 DNA reads TGTGCCAGCAGTGGCCTAGTAAGGTCCTACAATGAGCAGTTCTTC. It is translated as CASSGLVRSYNEQFF.